These 18 T cell receptor beta chains share one sample of origin, sequenced in a study of blood T cell repertoires in COVID-19. TCRdb's table, derived via immunoSEQ multiplex PCR, lists solely in-frame clones and lacks some. The sample shows about 100,000 clones, approximately 93% of them seen only once. Source material: peripheral blood. The source of these receptors is a man aged 45-60 years with active COVID-19.

In its sample, this clone was seen once. This chain joins TRBV24-1 and TRBJ2-1, with TRBD1 identical over 7 bases. The CDR3 consists of 15 residues. J gave up 4 bases and V 4 bases, and 6 bases lay outside the gene matches. Germline V gives CDR1 KGHDR, CDR2 SFDVKD. The CDR3 sequence is CATSDPGDSYNEQFF. The CDR3 region has the DNA TGTGCCACCAGTGACCCCGGGGACAGTTACAATGAGCAGTTCTTC.

This chain links TRBV7-2 with TRBJ1-2; a possible D gene is TRBD1 (6 bases). The germline V gene encodes CDR1 SGHTA and CDR2 FQGNSA. V lost 1 base to trimming and J lost 4 bases, with 13 bases between them. The length of the CDR3 is 15 residues. CDR3 sequence reads: CASSLGYQGTYGYTF. The CDR3 DNA follows: TGTGCCAGCAGCTTAGGTTACCAGGGGACCTATGGCTACACCTTC.

The chain carries TRBV6-5 and TRBJ2-1; TRBD2 matches 13 bases. Germline CDR1 and CDR2: MNHEY and SVGAGI. With V trimmed by 6 bases and J by 10 bases, 9 bases remained unmatched. The CDR3 contains 15 residues. Here the CDR3 DNA reads TGTGCCAGCAGCCCCGGGACTAGCGGGAAAGGGGAGCAGTTCTTC. Translation gives CASSPGTSGKGEQFF.

The table lists this clone with a few counts. The chain is built from TRBV30 and TRBJ1-6; no reliable D call. V was trimmed by 2 bases and J by 7 bases, leaving 15 bases between them. The germline V gene has CDR1 GTSNPN and CDR2 SVGIG (reference sequence). The CDR3 loop spans 15 amino acids. This CDR3 reads CAWSKVTPGNSPLHF. In DNA, the CDR3 is TGTGCCTGGAGTAAGGTGACACCGGGGAATTCACCCCTCCACTTT.

This chain joins TRBV11-2 and TRBJ2-1; D is ambiguous. The germline gives CDR1 SGHAT, CDR2 FQNNGV. V was pared by 0 bases and J by 13 bases, with 13 bases between. This CDR3 is 13 amino acids long. The CDR3 sequence: CASSLEEFLPQFF. The CDR3 DNA reads TGTGCCAGCAGCTTAGAGGAGTTTTTGCCCCAGTTCTTC.

This sequence joins TRBV18 and TRBJ1-1, with D unclear. There are 14 residues in the CDR3. In germline, CDR1 is KGHSH, CDR2 LQKENI. Trimming shortened V by 6 bases and J by 2 bases, and 13 bases separated the two germline ends. CDR3 region: CASSISRGNTEAFF. The CDR3 DNA is TGTGCCAGCTCGATAAGTAGAGGTAACACTGAAGCTTTCTTT.

CDR3 residues: CASSHPGGAKTQYF. CDR3 coding DNA: TGTGCCAGCAGTCATCCAGGGGGTGCAAAGACCCAGTACTTC. The chain has TRBV11-2 and TRBJ2-5; 7 nucleotides match TRBD1. Germline V gives CDR1 SGHAT, CDR2 FQNNGV. The CDR3 is 14 amino acids. Trimming took 6 bases from V and 6 from J; bases not matched to a gene: 10.

This chain joins TRBV7-7 and TRBJ2-3; 9 bases match TRBD2. Germline lookup yields CDR1 SSHAT and CDR2 FNYEAQ (reference sequence). V trimming: 5 bases; J trimming: 1 base; junction bases outside the gene matches: 1. The CDR3 consists of 14 residues. The CDR3 loop is CASSPSGGTDTQYF. The DNA of the CDR3 is TGTGCCAGCAGCCCTAGCGGGGGCACAGATACGCAGTATTTT.

V gene TRBV5-1 combines with J gene TRBJ1-2; TRBD1 might be the D (5 bases). Trimming shortened V by 0 bases and J by 1 base, and 7 bases separated the two germline ends. Per germline, CDR1 SGHRS and CDR2 YFSETQ. The CDR3 is 14 residues long. The CDR3 reads CASSLVGDNYGYTF. DNA for the CDR3: TGCGCCAGCAGCTTGGTAGGGGATAACTATGGCTACACCTTC.

This rearrangement joins TRBV29-1 to TRBJ2-7; possibly TRBD1 for D (5 bases). The CDR3 extends over 12 amino acids. Germline V gives CDR1 SQVTM, CDR2 ANQGSEA. Deletions cut 3 bases from V and 5 bases from J, with 11 bases between. In nucleotides, the CDR3 is TGCAGCGTTGAGTTCAGGGTAAACGAGCAGTACTTC. It is translated as CSVEFRVNEQYF.

The chain links TRBV29-1 to TRBJ2-7; no clear D. Trimming cost V 1 base and J 3 bases, with 7 bases left between them. The CDR3 spans 12 residues. The germline V gene has CDR1 SQVTM and CDR2 ANQGSEA. The CDR3 here is CSVEGADYEQYF. DNA for the CDR3: TGCAGCGTTGAAGGGGCAGACTACGAGCAGTACTTC.

This chain connects TRBV4-1 to TRBJ1-1; 7 bases match TRBD1. Germline V gene sequence: CDR1 MGHRA, CDR2 YSYEKL. Germline trimming cut 0 bases from V and 6 bases from J; bases unmatched to any gene: 7. The CDR3 sequence is 15 residues long. The DNA for the CDR3 is TGCGCCAGCAGCCAAGAGTCAAGGGGGCGGTCTGAAGCTTTCTTT. Amino acids: CASSQESRGRSEAFF.

The chain employs TRBV3-1 (or the pseudogene TRBV3-2) and TRBJ2-5; D gene unclear. Trimming took 1 base from V and 2 from J, leaving 2 bases between them. This CDR3 has 12 amino acids. Germline lookup yields CDR1 LGHDT and CDR2 YNNKEL (reference sequence). The DNA for the CDR3 is TGTGCCAGCAGCCAAGCACAAGAGACCCAGTACTTC. Translated: CASSQAQETQYF.

The gene calls are TRBV5-6 and TRBJ1-2, with 8 bases fitting TRBD1. Trimming at V came to 4 bases and at J to 0 bases, leaving 8 bases not matched to a gene. Germline lookup yields CDR1 SGHDT and CDR2 YYEEEE. The CDR3 sequence is 16 residues long. CDR3 loop: CASSIRDRPSNYGYTF. Here the CDR3 DNA reads TGTGCCAGCAGCATACGGGACAGGCCATCTAACTATGGCTACACCTTC.

The chain is built from TRBV6-5 and TRBJ1-6, with 9 bases that match TRBD1. This CDR3 contains 15 residues. V was pared by 6 bases and J by 7 bases, with 7 bases of the junction left unmatched. Germline-derived CDR1 and CDR2 are MNHEY and SVGAGI. The CDR3 loop reads CASRAGQGWNSPLHF. The CDR3 DNA reads as TGTGCCAGCAGGGCGGGACAGGGATGGAATTCACCCCTCCACTTT.

The genes are TRBV3-1 (or the pseudogene TRBV3-2) and TRBJ1-6; a weak D match, TRBD1 (6 bases). The V gene's germline CDR1 is LGHDT and CDR2 YNNKEL (reference sequence). Trimming removed 5 bases from V and 9 bases from J, with 11 bases in between. The CDR3 sequence is 13 residues long. CDR3 amino acids: CASSSYRASPLHF. In nucleotides, the CDR3 is TGTGCCAGCAGCTCTTACAGGGCTTCACCCCTCCACTTT.

In the case of this clone: Additional DNA sequences in this sample encode the identical CDR3. This chain connects TRBV5-1 to TRBJ2-1; TRBD2 is a possible D gene (5 bases). This CDR3 is 16 amino acids long. Germline values: CDR1 SGHRS, CDR2 YFSETQ. Trimming left V 2 bases short and J 1 base short, with 13 bases between. The CDR3, as DNA: TGCGCCAGCAGCTTCCTAGCCGGGTCTTCCTACAATGAGCAGTTCTTC. Amino acid sequence: CASSFLAGSSYNEQFF.

The chain has TRBV24-1 and TRBJ2-5, with 9 bases lining up with TRBD1. The CDR3 length is 16 residues. V gave up 7 bases and J gave up 4 bases; unmatched junction bases: 12. Germline loops: CDR1 KGHDR, CDR2 SFDVKD. This CDR3 reads CATSSGQGPLRETQYF. Written as DNA, the CDR3 is TGTGCCACCAGCTCGGGACAGGGACCCCTCCGAGAGACCCAGTACTTC.